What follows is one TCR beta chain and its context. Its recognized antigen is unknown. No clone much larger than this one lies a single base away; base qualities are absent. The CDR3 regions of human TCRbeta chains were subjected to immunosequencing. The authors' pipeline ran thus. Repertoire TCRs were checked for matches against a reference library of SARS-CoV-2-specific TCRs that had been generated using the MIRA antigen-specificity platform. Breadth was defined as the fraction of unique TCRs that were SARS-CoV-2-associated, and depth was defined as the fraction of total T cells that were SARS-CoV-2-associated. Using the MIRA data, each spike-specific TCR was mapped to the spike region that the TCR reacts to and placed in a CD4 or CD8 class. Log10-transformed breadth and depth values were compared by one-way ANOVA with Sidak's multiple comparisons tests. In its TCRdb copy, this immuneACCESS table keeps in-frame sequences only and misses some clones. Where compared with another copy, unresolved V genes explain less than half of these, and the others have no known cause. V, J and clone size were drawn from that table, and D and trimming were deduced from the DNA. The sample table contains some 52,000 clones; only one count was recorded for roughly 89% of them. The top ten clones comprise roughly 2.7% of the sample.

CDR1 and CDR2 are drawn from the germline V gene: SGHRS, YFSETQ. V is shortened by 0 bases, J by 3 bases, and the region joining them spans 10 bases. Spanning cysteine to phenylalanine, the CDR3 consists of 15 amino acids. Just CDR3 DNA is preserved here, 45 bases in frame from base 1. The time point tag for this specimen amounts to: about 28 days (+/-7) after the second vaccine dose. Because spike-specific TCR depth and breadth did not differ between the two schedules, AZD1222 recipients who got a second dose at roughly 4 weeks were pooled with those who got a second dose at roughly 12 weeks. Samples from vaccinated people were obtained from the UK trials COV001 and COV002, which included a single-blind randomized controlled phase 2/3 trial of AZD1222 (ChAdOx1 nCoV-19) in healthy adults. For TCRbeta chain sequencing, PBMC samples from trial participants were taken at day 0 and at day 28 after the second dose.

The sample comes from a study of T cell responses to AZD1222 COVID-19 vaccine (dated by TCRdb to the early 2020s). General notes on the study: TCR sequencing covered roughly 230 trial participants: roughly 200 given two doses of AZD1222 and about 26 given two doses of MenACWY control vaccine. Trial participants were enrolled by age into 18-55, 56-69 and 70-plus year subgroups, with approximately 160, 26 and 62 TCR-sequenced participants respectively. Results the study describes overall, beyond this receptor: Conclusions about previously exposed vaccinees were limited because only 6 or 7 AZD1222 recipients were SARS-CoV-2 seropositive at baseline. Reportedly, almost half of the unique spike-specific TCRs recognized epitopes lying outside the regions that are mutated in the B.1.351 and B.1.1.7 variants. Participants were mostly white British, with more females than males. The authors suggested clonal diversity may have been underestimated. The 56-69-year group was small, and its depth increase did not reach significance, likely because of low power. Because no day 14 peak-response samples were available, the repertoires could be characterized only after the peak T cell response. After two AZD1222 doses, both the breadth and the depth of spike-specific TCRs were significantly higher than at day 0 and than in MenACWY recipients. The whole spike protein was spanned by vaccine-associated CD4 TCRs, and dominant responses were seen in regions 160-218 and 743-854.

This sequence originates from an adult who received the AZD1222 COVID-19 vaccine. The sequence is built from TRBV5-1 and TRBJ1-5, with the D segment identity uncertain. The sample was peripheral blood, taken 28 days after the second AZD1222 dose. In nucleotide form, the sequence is TGCGCCAGCAGCTTGGAGTCCGGGAACAATCAGCCCCAGCATTTT. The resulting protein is CASSLESGNNQPQHF.